This TCR beta chain is from a study of blood T cell repertoires in COVID-19. Study context: Whether acute or convalescent, the COVID-19 samples came from the United States, Italy and Spain.

The data were produced by immunoSEQ multiplex PCR, yet TCRdb's version contains in-frame clones alone and is incomplete. Among about 120,000 clones listed, nearly 90% were seen once. Between the trimmed V and J ends, which lost 1 base and 3 bases, there was a span of 12 bases. This CDR3 is built from 15 residues. Germline V CDR1 and CDR2: LNHNV, YYDKDF (reference sequence). The sequence derives from a woman older than 75 with acute or convalescent COVID-19. The source material was peripheral blood. The genes are TRBV15 and TRBJ2-5, with a weak D call TRBD2 (7 bases). The CDR3 loop reads CATSRAGGQKETQYF. The CDR3, as DNA: TGTGCCACCAGCAGAGCCGGGGGGCAAAAAGAGACCCAGTACTTC.